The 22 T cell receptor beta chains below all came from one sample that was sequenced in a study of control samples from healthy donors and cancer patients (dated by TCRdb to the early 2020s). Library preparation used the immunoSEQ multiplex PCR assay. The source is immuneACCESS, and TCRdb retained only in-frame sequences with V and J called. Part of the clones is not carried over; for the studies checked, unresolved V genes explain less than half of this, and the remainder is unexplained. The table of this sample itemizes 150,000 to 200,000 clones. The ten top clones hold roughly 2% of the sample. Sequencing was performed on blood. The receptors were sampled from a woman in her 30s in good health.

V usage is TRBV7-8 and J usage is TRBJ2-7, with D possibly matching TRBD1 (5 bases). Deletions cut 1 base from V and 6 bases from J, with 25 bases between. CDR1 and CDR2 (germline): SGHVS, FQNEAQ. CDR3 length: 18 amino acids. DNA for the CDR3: TGTGCCAGCAGCTTAGTCCCCGACAGCCCCCATTCATTAGCCGAGCAGTACTTC. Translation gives CASSLVPDSPHSLAEQYF.

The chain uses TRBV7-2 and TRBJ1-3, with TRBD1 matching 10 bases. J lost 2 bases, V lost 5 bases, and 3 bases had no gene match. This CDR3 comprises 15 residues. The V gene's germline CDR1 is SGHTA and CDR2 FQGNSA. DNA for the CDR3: TGTGCCAGCAGCCCCGGGACAGGGGCTGGAAACACCATATATTTT. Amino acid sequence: CASSPGTGAGNTIYF.

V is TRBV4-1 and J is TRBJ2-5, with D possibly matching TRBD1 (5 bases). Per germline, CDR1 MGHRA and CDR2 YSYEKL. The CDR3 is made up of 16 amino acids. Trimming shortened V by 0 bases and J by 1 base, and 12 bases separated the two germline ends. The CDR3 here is CASSQDGAAPQETQYF. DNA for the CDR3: TGCGCCAGCAGCCAAGATGGGGCGGCACCCCAAGAGACCCAGTACTTC.

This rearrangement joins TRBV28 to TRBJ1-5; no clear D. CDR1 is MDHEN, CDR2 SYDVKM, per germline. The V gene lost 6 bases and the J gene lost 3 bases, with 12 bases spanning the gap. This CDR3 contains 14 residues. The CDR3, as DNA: TGTGCCAGCAGGGAAGACAAGGACAATCAGCCCCAGCATTTT. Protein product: CASREDKDNQPQHF.

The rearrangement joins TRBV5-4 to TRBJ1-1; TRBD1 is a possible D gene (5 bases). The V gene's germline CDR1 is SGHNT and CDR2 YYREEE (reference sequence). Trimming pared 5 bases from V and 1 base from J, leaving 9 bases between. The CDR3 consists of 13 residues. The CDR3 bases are TGTGCCAGCAGTGGGACGGCGAACACTGAAGCTTTCTTT. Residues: CASSGTANTEAFF.

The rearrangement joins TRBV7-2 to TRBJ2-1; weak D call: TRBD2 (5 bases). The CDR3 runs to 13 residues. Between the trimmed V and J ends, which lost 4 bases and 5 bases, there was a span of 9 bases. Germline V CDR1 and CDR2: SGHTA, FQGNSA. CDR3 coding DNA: TGTGCCAGCAGCTCCACGAGGGACAATGAGCAGTTCTTC. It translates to CASSSTRDNEQFF.

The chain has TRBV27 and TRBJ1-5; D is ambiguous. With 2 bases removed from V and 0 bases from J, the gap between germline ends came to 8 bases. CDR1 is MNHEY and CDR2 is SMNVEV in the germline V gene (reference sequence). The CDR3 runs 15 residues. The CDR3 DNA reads TGTGCCAGCAGTTTACTGGCTTTTAGCAATCAGCCCCAGCATTTT. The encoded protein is CASSLLAFSNQPQHF.

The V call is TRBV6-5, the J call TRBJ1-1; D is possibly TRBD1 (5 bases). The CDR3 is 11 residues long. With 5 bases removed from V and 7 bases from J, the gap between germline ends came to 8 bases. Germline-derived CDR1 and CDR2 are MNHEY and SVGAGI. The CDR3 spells CASSRDSEAFF. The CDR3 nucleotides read TGTGCCAGCAGTCGAGACAGTGAAGCTTTCTTT.

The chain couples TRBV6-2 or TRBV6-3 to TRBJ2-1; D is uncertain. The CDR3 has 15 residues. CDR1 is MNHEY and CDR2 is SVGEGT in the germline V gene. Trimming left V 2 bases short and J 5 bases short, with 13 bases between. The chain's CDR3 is CASSYPAAENNEQFF. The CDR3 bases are TGTGCCAGCAGTTACCCGGCGGCTGAGAACAATGAGCAGTTCTTC.

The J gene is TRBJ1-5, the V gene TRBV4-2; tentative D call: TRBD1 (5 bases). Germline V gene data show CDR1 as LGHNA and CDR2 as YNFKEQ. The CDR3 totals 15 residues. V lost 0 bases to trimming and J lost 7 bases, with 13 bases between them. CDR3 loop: CASSQDRVLGQPQHF. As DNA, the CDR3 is TGTGCCAGCAGCCAAGACAGGGTTTTAGGGCAGCCCCAGCATTTT.

This CDR3 is CSVVVDTQYF. The DNA for the CDR3 is TGCAGCGTTGTGGTAGATACGCAGTATTTT. The chain has TRBV29-1 and TRBJ2-3; D not resolved. Germline CDR1 reads SQVTM; CDR2 reads ANQGSEA. V shed 4 bases and J shed 5 bases, with 4 bases lying between them. The CDR3 totals 10 residues.

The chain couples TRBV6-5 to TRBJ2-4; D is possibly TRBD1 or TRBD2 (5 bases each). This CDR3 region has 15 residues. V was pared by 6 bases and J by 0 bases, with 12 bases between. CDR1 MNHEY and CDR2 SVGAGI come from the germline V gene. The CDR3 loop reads CASSPLGEAKNIQYF. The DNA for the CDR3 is TGTGCCAGCAGCCCCCTGGGGGAAGCCAAAAACATTCAGTACTTC.

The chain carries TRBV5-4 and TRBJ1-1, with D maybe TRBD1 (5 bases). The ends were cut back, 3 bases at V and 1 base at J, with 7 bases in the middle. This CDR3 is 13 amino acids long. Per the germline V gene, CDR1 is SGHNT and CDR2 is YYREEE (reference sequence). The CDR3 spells CASSWDENTEAFF. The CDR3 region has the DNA TGTGCCAGCAGCTGGGACGAGAACACTGAAGCTTTCTTT.

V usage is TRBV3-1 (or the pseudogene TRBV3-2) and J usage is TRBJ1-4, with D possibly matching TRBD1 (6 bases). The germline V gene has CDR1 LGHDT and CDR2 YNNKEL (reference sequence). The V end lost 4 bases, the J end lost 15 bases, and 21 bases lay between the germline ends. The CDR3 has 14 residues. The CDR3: CASSPYRSGEGMFF. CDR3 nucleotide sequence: TGTGCCAGCAGCCCTTACCGCTCAGGGGAAGGTATGTTTTTT.

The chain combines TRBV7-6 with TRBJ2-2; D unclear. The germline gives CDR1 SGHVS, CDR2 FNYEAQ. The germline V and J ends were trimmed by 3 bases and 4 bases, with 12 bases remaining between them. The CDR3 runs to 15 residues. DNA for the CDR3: TGTGCCAGCAGCTTTACAAGGTGGGGCACCGGGGAGCTGTTTTTT. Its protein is CASSFTRWGTGELFF.

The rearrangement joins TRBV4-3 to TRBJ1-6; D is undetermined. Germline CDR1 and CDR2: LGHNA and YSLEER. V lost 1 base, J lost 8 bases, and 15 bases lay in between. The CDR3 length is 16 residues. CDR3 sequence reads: CASSQAPDGGDSPLHF. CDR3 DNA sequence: TGCGCCAGCAGCCAAGCGCCTGACGGTGGGGATTCACCCCTCCACTTT.

CDR3 in DNA: TGTGCCAGCAGCTTAGCGCTAAGGAAAGGAGAGGGACGAGGTAATTCACCCCTCCACTTT. Translation: CASSLALRKGEGRGNSPLHF. This chain connects TRBV7-6 to TRBJ1-6, with a possible D match to TRBD1 (5 bases). Trimming removed 0 bases at V and 6 bases at J, with 24 bases between. Looked up from germline, CDR1 is SGHVS and CDR2 is FNYEAQ. This CDR3 comprises 20 residues.

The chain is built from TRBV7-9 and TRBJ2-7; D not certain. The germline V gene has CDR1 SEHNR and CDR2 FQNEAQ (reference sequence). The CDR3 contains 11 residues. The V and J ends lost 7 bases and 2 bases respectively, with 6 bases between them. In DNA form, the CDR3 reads TGTGCCAGCACGGACCCCTACGAGCAGTACTTC. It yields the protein CASTDPYEQYF.

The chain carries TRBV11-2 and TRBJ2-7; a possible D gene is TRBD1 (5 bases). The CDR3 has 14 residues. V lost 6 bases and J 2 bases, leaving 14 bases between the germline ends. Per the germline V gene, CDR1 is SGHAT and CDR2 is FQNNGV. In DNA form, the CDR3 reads TGTGCCAGCAGTTCTTCCGACAGAGCCTACGAGCAGTACTTC. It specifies CASSSSDRAYEQYF. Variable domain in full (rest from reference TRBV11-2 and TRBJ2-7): EAGVAQSPRYKIIEKRQSVAFWCNPISGHATLYWYQQILGQGPKLLIQFQNNGVVDDSQLPKDRFSAERLKGVDSTLKIQPAKLEDSAVYLCASSSSDRAYEQYFGPGTRLTVT.

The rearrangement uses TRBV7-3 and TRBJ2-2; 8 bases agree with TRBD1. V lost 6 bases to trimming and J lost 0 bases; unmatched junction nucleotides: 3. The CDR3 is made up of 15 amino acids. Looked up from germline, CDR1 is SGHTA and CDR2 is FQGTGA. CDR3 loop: CASSPGGPNTGELFF. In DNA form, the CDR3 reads TGTGCCAGCAGTCCAGGGGGCCCGAACACCGGGGAGCTGTTTTTT.

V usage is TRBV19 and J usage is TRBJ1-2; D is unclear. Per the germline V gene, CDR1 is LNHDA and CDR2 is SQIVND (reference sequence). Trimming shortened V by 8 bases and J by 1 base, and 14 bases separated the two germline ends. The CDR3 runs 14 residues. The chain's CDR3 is CASGNEVINYGYTF. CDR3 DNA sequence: TGTGCCAGTGGAAACGAAGTTATTAACTATGGCTACACCTTC.

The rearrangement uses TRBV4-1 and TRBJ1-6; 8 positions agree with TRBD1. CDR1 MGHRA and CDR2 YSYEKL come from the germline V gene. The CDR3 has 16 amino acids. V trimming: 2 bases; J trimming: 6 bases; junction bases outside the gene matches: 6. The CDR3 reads CASSQKAGTGNSPLHF. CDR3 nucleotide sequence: TGCGCCAGCAGCCAAAAAGCCGGGACAGGTAATTCACCCCTCCACTTT.